A single sample gave rise to the 28 T cell receptor beta chains below, sequenced in a study of early T cells in non-severe SARS-CoV-2 infection. Using its own MiXCR run on the 5' RACE reads, TCRdb lists one record per CDR3 protein. This sample carries approximately 73,000 distinct CDR3 sequences, more than 10% of them seen once, and the ten largest clones take approximately 1.1%. Sequencing used whole blood. These receptor sequences come from an adult who was a healthcare worker with PCR-confirmed SARS-CoV-2 infection or an uninfected control (not recorded which).

The sample holds one count of this clonotype. The chain recombines TRBV7-2 with TRBJ2-1; TRBD1 aligns across 9 bases. CDR3 size: 14 residues. After removal of 5 bases from V and 6 bases from J, the junction contained 5 bases not matched to a gene. CDR1 and CDR2 from the germline V gene are SGHTA and FQGNSA. The CDR3 spells CASSRQGGLNEQFF. The CDR3 nucleotides read TGTGCCAGCAGCAGACAGGGGGGACTCAATGAGCAGTTCTTC.

This sequence joins TRBV3-1 and TRBJ2-7; D may be TRBD2 (6 bases). This CDR3 comprises 15 residues. Germline-derived CDR1 and CDR2 are LGHDT and YNNKEL (reference sequence). The V and J ends lost 4 bases and 2 bases respectively, with 15 bases between them. Written as DNA, the CDR3 is TGTGCCAGCAGCCGGGGGGTTGCGGGAACCTACGAGCAGTACTTC. It is translated as CASSRGVAGTYEQYF.

The sample holds many counts of this clonotype. The V call is TRBV3-1, the J call TRBJ1-1, with a weak D call TRBD1 (6 bases). Germline CDR1 LGHDT, CDR2 YNNKEL (reference sequence). The CDR3 has 13 amino acids. V gave up 1 base and J gave up 11 bases, with 14 bases separating them. CDR3 sequence (DNA): TGTGCCAGCAGCCAAGGAGGAGGGGGAATGGCTTTCTTT. Residues: CASSQGGGGMAFF. Together with reference TRBV3-1 and TRBJ1-1, the CDR3 gives the full variable domain: DTAVSQTPKYLVTQMGNDKSIKCEQNLGHDTMYWYKQDSKKFLKIMFSYNNKELIINETVPNRFSPKSPDKAHLNLHINSLELGDSAVYFCASSQGGGGMAFFGQGTRLTVV.

This chain connects TRBV29-1 to TRBJ2-3; tentative D call: TRBD2 (6 bases). CDR1 is SQVTM and CDR2 is ANQGSEA in the germline V gene. V was clipped by 1 base and J by 4 bases, with 12 bases between them. There are 14 residues in the CDR3. The CDR3 loop is CSVEGSGGADTQYF. The CDR3 coding sequence is TGCAGCGTTGAAGGTAGCGGCGGAGCAGATACGCAGTATTTT.

This clonotype was observed at least ten times. The chain couples TRBV9 to TRBJ1-3; D is unclear. The CDR3 is made up of 15 amino acids. Trimming pared 2 bases from V and 0 bases from J, leaving 9 bases between. The V gene's germline CDR1 is SGDLS and CDR2 YYNGEE. This chain's CDR3 is CASSVTGSSGNTIYF. The DNA of the CDR3 is TGTGCCAGCAGCGTTACTGGGAGCTCTGGAAACACCATATATTTT.

The chain carries TRBV23-1 and TRBJ1-5; TRBD1 agrees at 9 bases. TRBV23-1 is an open reading frame whose function is uncertain. This CDR3 spans 17 amino acids. Unmatched junction bases numbered 7, after V lost 0 bases and J lost 4 bases. Written as DNA, the CDR3 is TGCGCCAGCAGTCAATCGATTACAGGGGGCAGGAATCAGCCCCAGCATTTT. The encoded protein is CASSQSITGGRNQPQHF.

This clonotype was seen ten or more times. The chain recombines TRBV29-1 with TRBJ2-3; 11 bases fit TRBD2. V shed 8 bases and J 3 bases; nucleotides not matched to a gene: 7. Germline lookup yields CDR1 SQVTM and CDR2 ANQGSEA. The CDR3 consists of 14 residues. The DNA of the CDR3 is TGCAGCCAAATAGCGGGAGGGCCTACAGATACGCAGTATTTT. Translation: CSQIAGGPTDTQYF.

This clonotype occurred many times. The gene calls are TRBV9 and TRBJ2-5; 7 bases are a match to TRBD1. The CDR3 loop spans 14 amino acids. V dropped 0 bases and J dropped 3; count of bases not matched to a gene: 2. CDR1 is SGDLS, CDR2 YYNGEE, per germline. The CDR3 nucleotides are TGTGCCAGCAGCGTAGACAGGGGAGAAGAGACCCAGTACTTC. This encodes CASSVDRGEETQYF.

This clonotype was observed a few times. This chain connects TRBV5-4 to TRBJ2-5; possibly TRBD2 for D (6 bases). Trimming shortened V by 5 bases and J by 1 base, and 12 bases separated the two germline ends. Germline V gene lookup returns CDR1 SGHNT and CDR2 YYREEE (reference sequence). CDR3 length: 14 amino acids. The CDR3 region has the DNA TGTGCCAGCAGGCCGGACTACTCCCAAGAGACCCAGTACTTC. It codes for CASRPDYSQETQYF.

There are a few counts of this clonotype. The V call is TRBV5-4, the J call TRBJ2-1; D unclear. Trimming left V 1 base short and J 2 bases short, with 10 bases between. CDR1 SGHNT and CDR2 YYREEE come from the germline V gene (reference sequence). The CDR3 contains 15 residues. This chain's CDR3 is CASSLSVSTYNEQFF. As DNA, the CDR3 is TGTGCCAGCAGCTTGAGCGTCTCCACCTACAATGAGCAGTTCTTC.

This clonotype came up many times. The chain recombines TRBV28 with TRBJ2-5; TRBD1 is a possible D gene (6 bases). The germline CDR1 and CDR2 sequences are MDHEN and SYDVKM. V shed 2 bases and J shed 4 bases, with 20 bases lying between them. This CDR3 is 17 amino acids long. For the CDR3, the DNA is TGTGCCAGCAGTTTAGTGGCAGTGAGGGGGAGACGAGAGACCCAGTACTTC. Translation gives CASSLVAVRGRRETQYF. The entire variable domain, with the rest obtained from reference TRBV28 and TRBJ2-5, is as follows: DVKVTQSSRYLVKRTGEKVFLECVQDMDHENMFWYRQDPGLGLRLIYFSYDVKMKEKGDIPEGYSVSREKKERFSLILESASTNQTSMYLCASSLVAVRGRRETQYFGPGTRLLVL.

The chain couples TRBV5-5 to TRBJ2-7; no reliable D call. V lost 1 base and J lost 1, with 9 bases in between. Germline V lookup: CDR1 SGHKS, CDR2 YYEKEE (reference sequence). This CDR3 region has 14 residues. Written as DNA, the CDR3 is TGTGCCAGCAGCTTGTACCCCGGGTCCTACGAGCAGTACTTC. This sequence encodes CASSLYPGSYEQYF.

V usage is TRBV12-3 or TRBV12-4 and J usage is TRBJ1-2; D unclear. Trimming took 0 bases from V and 0 from J, leaving 17 bases between them. The CDR3 spans 18 residues. CDR3 in DNA: TGTGCCAGCAGTTTAGCCCCCCCTGGGCTCAGCGCTAACTATGGCTACACCTTC. Translation: CASSLAPPGLSANYGYTF.

There are a few counts of this clonotype. One end of the junction is discordant with germline, which a read error may explain. This chain joins TRBV4-2 and TRBJ2-5; D is undetermined. CDR3 length: 15 amino acids. Germline CDR1 LGHNA, CDR2 YNFKEQ. The CDR3 reads CANSQGLGAEETQYF. CDR3 bases: TGTGCCAACAGCCAAGGTCTCGGAGCAGAAGAGACCCAGTACTTC.

This chain links TRBV20-1 with TRBJ1-3; no reliable D call. CDR1 and CDR2 from the germline V gene are DFQATT and SNEGSKA (reference sequence). The V end lost 0 bases, the J end lost 4 bases, and 10 bases lay between the germline ends. The CDR3 has 14 residues. The CDR3 nucleotides are TGCAGTGCTAGAGATACCCCACAAGGAAACACCATATATTTT. Protein: CSARDTPQGNTIYF.

The CDR3 nucleotides are TGTGCCAGCACTCTCCGGACCGGGACAGACCTTTATGGCTACACCTTC. Its translation is CASTLRTGTDLYGYTF. The chain has TRBV28 and TRBJ1-2; 7 bases map to TRBD1. The CDR3 sequence is 16 residues long. J was trimmed by 5 bases and V by 7 bases; bases with no gene match: 16. Per the germline V gene, CDR1 is MDHEN and CDR2 is SYDVKM.

This clonotype was recorded a few times. The chain is built from TRBV6-1 and TRBJ1-5; D remains ambiguous. Germline V gives CDR1 MNHNS, CDR2 SASEGT. With 3 bases removed from V and 0 bases from J, the gap between germline ends came to 9 bases. The CDR3 is 15 amino acids. The CDR3 bases are TGTGCCAGCAGTGAGTCGCACCCTAGCAATCAGCCCCAGCATTTT. As protein: CASSESHPSNQPQHF.

V and J are TRBV20-1 and TRBJ2-1, with 9 bases identical to TRBD2. The V and J ends lost 5 bases and 13 bases, in that order; junction bases with no gene match: 9. This CDR3 contains 12 residues. Germline CDR1 and CDR2: DFQATT and SNEGSKA (reference sequence). Written as DNA, the CDR3 is TGCAGTGCTGGTAATAGCGGGAGAAGTCAGTTCTTC. It specifies CSAGNSGRSQFF.

The chain links TRBV5-1 to TRBJ2-1, with TRBD1 as a possible D gene (6 bases). From germline, CDR1 is SGHRS and CDR2 YFSETQ. The CDR3 is made up of 12 amino acids. V lost 4 bases, J lost 11 bases, and 13 bases lay in between. This chain's CDR3 is CASSEPTGQQFF. CDR3 nucleotide sequence: TGCGCCAGCAGCGAACCGACAGGTCAGCAGTTCTTC.

This clonotype was picked up many times. J is TRBJ2-6 and V is TRBV27; D tentatively reads TRBD1 or TRBD2 (5 bases each). The CDR3 is made up of 18 amino acids. The V end was cut by 2 bases, the J end by 0 bases, with 14 bases between. CDR1 is MNHEY and CDR2 is SMNVEV in the germline V gene (reference sequence). The CDR3 DNA reads TGTGCCAGCAGTTTACTTGGGACGGTTTCCTCTGGGGCCAACGTCCTGACTTTC. Translated: CASSLLGTVSSGANVLTF.

This clonotype was recorded a few times. This chain connects TRBV2 to TRBJ2-3; 8 bases map to TRBD1. CDR3 size: 17 residues. The junction had 8 bases not matched to a gene; V was cut back by 3 bases and J by 0 bases. Looked up from germline, CDR1 is SNHLY and CDR2 is FYNNEI. CDR3 coding DNA: TGTGCCAGCAGTGAGGACAGGGATAAAACTAGCACAGATACGCAGTATTTT. This translates into CASSEDRDKTSTDTQYF. Supplemented by reference TRBV2 and TRBJ2-3, the full variable domain reads EPEVTQTPSHQVTQMGQEVILRCVPISNHLYFYWYRQILGQKVEFLVSFYNNEISEKSEIFDDQFSVERPDGSNFTLKIRSTKLEDSAMYFCASSEDRDKTSTDTQYFGPGTRLTVL.

This clonotype was seen at least ten times. The chain is built from TRBV10-1 and TRBJ1-2, with no clear D. Trimming left V 3 bases short and J 1 base short, with 9 bases between. This CDR3 is built from 14 residues. Germline CDR1 reads WNHNN; CDR2 reads SYGVQD (reference sequence). CDR3 amino acids: CASSDTGFNYGYTF. The DNA of the CDR3 is TGCGCCAGCAGTGATACCGGGTTTAACTATGGCTACACCTTC.

In this sample, this clonotype turned up many times. The chain uses TRBV6-2 or TRBV6-3 and TRBJ2-7; TRBD2 might be the D (5 bases). V lost 4 bases, J lost 0 bases, and 13 bases lay in between. The CDR3 extends over 15 amino acids. Germline CDR1 and CDR2: MNHEY and SVGEGT. The CDR3 region has the DNA TGTGCCAGCAGTTCTACCTGGGGAGCCTCCTACGAGCAGTACTTC. It yields the protein CASSSTWGASYEQYF.

This clonotype has a handful of counts. The chain has TRBV10-3 and TRBJ2-7; tentatively, D is TRBD1 or TRBD2 (6 bases each). The V end lost 3 bases, the J end lost 3 bases, and 9 bases lay between the germline ends. Looked up from germline, CDR1 is ENHRY and CDR2 is SYGVKD. The CDR3 is made up of 13 amino acids. In nucleotides, the CDR3 is TGTGCCATCAGTGAAAAGGGGGGCTACGAGCAGTACTTC. It specifies CAISEKGGYEQYF.

This clonotype has ten or more counts. This sequence joins TRBV19 and TRBJ2-5; D is unclear. Per the germline V gene, CDR1 is LNHDA and CDR2 is SQIVND (reference sequence). V was clipped by 3 bases and J by 4 bases, with 9 bases between them. The CDR3 consists of 13 residues. The CDR3 is CASSIYALETQYF. The CDR3 DNA follows: TGTGCCAGTAGTATCTACGCCCTAGAGACCCAGTACTTC.

Regarding this clonotype: The germline gene is not matched at one end of the junction; a read error may be the cause. As DNA, the CDR3 is TGTGCCAGCAGCCATACTGGGACGAACTATGGCTACATCTTC. Translation: CASSHTGTNYGYIF. V usage is TRBV7-2 and J usage is TRBJ1-2; D possibly corresponds to TRBD1 (5 bases). The CDR3 length is 14 residues. Germline loops: CDR1 SGHTA, CDR2 FQGNSA.

At least ten counts were recorded for this clonotype. The chain has TRBV20-1 and TRBJ2-7; no reliable D call. The CDR3 has 13 residues. Germline CDR1 reads DFQATT; CDR2 reads SNEGSKA (reference sequence). V dropped 4 bases and J dropped 3 bases, with 13 bases sitting between them. The CDR3 sequence: CSAKAGRFYEQYF. In nucleotides, the CDR3 is TGCAGTGCTAAGGCTGGACGGTTCTACGAGCAGTACTTC.

This clonotype was counted at least ten times. The rearrangement links TRBV29-1 to TRBJ2-3; no reliable D call. The germline gives CDR1 SQVTM, CDR2 ANQGSEA. The CDR3 is made up of 11 amino acids. The ends were cut back, 7 bases at V and 4 bases at J, with 9 bases in the middle. The CDR3 region has the DNA TGCAGCGCAATCGGGTCAGATACGCAGTATTTT. Residues: CSAIGSDTQYF.